This TCR beta chain was observed in a study of T cell repertoires in cytomegalovirus infection. Study-level background: Carrying CMV and the relevant HLA type showed in public TCR beta signatures.

Study results and caveats: The response measured ex vivo was dominated by TCR beta clonotypes (HLA-C-restricted and CMV-specific).

The CDR3 loop spans 16 amino acids. Trimming cost V 0 bases and J 10 bases, with 19 bases left between them. CDR1 and CDR2 from the germline V gene are ENHRY and SYGVKD. Notes on this clonotype: What it binds is not known.

TCRdb ran MiXCR on the reads and lists one entry per CDR3 protein. This table has some 700,000 distinct CDR3 sequences, 35% to 40% appearing once. This TCR was recovered from a human donor in good health (CMV status not recorded). Some clones in this sample may be carry-over from other donors' samples. Specimen: PBMCs. V is TRBV10-3 and J is TRBJ2-1; the D gene is possibly TRBD2 (5 bases). CDR3 DNA: TGTGCCATCAGTGAGTCGTACGGGGTGATTTCGGGGGAGCAGTTCTTC. Its protein is CAISESYGVISGEQFF.